This T cell receptor (beta chain) emerged from a study of cytomegalovirus exposure and HLA in healthy donors. The V and J ends lost 7 bases and 0 bases respectively, with 15 bases between them. Per the germline V gene, CDR1 is MNHNS and CDR2 is SASEGT. The CDR3 is 15 residues long. It was with 60 Vbeta and 13 Jbeta primers that the PCR ran. The repertoire was sequenced with immunoSEQ multiplex PCR; TCRdb's copy has only in-frame clones and lacks some. The table has 100,000 to 150,000 clones, roughly 77% seen once. The chain carries TRBV6-1 and TRBJ1-2, with a weak D call TRBD1 (6 bases). The TCR comes from a man in his fifties in good health and CMV-seropositive. Specimen: PBMCs. CDR3 sequence reads: CASNRELLANYGYTF. In DNA form, the CDR3 reads TGTGCCAGCAACAGGGAGCTCCTAGCTAACTATGGCTACACCTTC.